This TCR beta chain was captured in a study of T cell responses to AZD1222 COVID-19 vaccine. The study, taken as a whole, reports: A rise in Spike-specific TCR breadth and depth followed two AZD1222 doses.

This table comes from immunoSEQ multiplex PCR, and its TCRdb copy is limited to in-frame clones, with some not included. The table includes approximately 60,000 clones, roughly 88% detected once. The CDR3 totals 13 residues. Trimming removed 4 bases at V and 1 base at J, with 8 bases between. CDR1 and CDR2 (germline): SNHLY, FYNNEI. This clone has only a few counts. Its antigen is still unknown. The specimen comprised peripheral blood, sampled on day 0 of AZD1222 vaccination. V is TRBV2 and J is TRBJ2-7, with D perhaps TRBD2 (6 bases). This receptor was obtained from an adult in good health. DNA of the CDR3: TGTGCCAGCAGTGCGGCGGGATCCTACGAGCAGTACTTC. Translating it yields CASSAAGSYEQYF.